This T cell receptor beta chain was recovered during a study of response to subunit inactivated influenza vaccine. Comments on this clonotype: What it binds is not known.

Points from the study as a whole: T cells newly recruited by each seasonal influenza vaccination are few, the authors suggested.

TCRdb re-called the RT-PCR reads through MiXCR, storing one row per CDR3 protein. The sample shows fewer than 200,000 distinct CDR3 sequences, 9.2% of them seen only once. V was clipped by 1 base and J by 3 bases; unmatched bases: 7. The germline V gene encodes CDR1 MNHNS and CDR2 SASEGT. This CDR3 is 17 amino acids long. This receptor was obtained from a man aged 50 or older who received an inactivated influenza vaccine. This sample comprised non-naive T cells sorted from PBMCs, obtained on the day of vaccination. This sequence joins TRBV6-1 and TRBJ2-5; 11 nucleotides align to TRBD2. The CDR3 DNA follows: TGTGCCAGCAGTGAAGTGGAGGGACTAGCGGACGAAGAGACCCAGTACTTC. Translating it yields CASSEVEGLADEETQYF.